This TCR beta chain was captured by sequencing in a study of cytotoxic CD8 clonotypes in ibrutinib-treated CLL. A remark on this clone: What it recognizes is unknown.

Points from the study as a whole: Sampling times, which were not matched between the groups, differed between sustained-remission patients and progressing patients.

V shed 5 bases and J 2 bases; nucleotides not matched to a gene: 3. The germline gives CDR1 SNHLY, CDR2 FYNNEI. This CDR3 contains 14 residues. Assay used: immunoSEQ multiplex PCR; TCRdb lists only in-frame clones, some missing. The data contain over 250,000 clones, roughly 76% of them singletons. This clonotype was sampled from a human donor with chronic lymphocytic leukemia. This chain links TRBV2 with TRBJ1-2; 9 nucleotides match TRBD1. The material sequenced was PBMCs, taken at disease progression, from a patient treated with ibrutinib. CDR3 nucleotides: TGTGCCAGCAGTCTACAGGGGGCAAACTATGGCTACACCTTC. This encodes CASSLQGANYGYTF.